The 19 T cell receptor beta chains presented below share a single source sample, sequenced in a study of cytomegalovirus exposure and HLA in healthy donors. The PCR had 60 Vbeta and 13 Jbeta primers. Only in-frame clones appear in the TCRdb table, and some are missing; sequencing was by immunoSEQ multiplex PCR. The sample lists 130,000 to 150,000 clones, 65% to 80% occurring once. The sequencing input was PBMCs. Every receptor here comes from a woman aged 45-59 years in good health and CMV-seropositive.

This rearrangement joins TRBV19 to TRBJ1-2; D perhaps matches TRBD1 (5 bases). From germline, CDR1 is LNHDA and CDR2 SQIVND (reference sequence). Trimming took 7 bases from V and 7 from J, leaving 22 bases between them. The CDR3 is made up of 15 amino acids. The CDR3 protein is CASTASPGDRGGYTF. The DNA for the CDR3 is TGTGCCAGTACCGCATCGCCGGGGGATAGAGGTGGCTACACCTTC.

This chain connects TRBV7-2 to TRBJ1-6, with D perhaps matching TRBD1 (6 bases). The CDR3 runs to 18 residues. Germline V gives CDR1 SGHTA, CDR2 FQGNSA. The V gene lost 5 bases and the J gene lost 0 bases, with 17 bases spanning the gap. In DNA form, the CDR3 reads TGTGCCAGCAGCAAATTGACAGGTCCCGGCTCCTATAATTCACCCCTCCACTTT. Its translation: CASSKLTGPGSYNSPLHF.

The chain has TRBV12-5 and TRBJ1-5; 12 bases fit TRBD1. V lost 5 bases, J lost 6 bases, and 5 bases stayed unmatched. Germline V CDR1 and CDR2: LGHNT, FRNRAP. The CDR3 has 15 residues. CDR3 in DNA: TGTGCTAGTGGTAAGGGACAGGGGGCGGCTCAGCCCCAGCATTTT. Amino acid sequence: CASGKGQGAAQPQHF. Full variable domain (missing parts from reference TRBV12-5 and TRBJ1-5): DARVTQTPRHKVTEMGQEVTMRCQPILGHNTVFWYRQTMMQGLELLAYFRNRAPLDDSGMPKDRFSAEMPDATLATLKIQPSEPRDSAVYFCASGKGQGAAQPQHFGDGTRLSIL.

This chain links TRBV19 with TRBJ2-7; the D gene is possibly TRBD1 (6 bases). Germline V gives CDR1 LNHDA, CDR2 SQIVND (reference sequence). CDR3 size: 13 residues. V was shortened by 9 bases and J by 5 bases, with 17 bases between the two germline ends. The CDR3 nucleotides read TGTGCCAGCCGAACCCCACAGGGAGACGAGCAGTACTTC. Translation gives CASRTPQGDEQYF. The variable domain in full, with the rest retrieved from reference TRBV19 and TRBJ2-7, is DGGITQSPKYLFRKEGQNVTLSCEQNLNHDAMYWYRQDPGQGLRLIYYSQIVNDFQKGDIAEGYSVSREKKESFPLTVTSAQKNPTAFYLCASRTPQGDEQYFGPGTRLTVT.

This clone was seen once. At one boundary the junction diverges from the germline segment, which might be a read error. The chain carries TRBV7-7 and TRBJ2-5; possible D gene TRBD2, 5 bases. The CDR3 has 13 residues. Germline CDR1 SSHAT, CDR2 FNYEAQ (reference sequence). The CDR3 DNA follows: TGTGCTAGCAGCCCCCGAGGGCAAGAGACCCAGTACTTC. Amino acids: CASSPRGQETQYF. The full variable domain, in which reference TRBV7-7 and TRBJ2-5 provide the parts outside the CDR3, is GAGVSQSPRYKVTKRGQDVTLRCDPISSHATLYWYQQALGQGPEFLTYFNYEAQPDKSGLPSDRFSAERPEGSISTLTIQRTEQRDSAMYRCASSPRGQETQYFGPGTRLLVL.

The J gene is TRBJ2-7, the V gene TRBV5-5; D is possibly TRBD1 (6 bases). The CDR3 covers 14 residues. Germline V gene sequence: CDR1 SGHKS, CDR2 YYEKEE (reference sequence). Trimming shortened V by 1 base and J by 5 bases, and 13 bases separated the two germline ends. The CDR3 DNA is TGTGCCAGCAGCTTGAGGGGGTTAACGGACGAGCAGTACTTC. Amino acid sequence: CASSLRGLTDEQYF.

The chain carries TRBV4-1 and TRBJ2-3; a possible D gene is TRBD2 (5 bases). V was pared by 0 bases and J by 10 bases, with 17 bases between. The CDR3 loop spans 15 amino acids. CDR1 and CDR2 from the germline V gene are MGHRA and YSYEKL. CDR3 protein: CASSQDLGWVRAQYF. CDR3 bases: TGCGCCAGCAGCCAAGATTTGGGGTGGGTGAGGGCGCAGTATTTT.

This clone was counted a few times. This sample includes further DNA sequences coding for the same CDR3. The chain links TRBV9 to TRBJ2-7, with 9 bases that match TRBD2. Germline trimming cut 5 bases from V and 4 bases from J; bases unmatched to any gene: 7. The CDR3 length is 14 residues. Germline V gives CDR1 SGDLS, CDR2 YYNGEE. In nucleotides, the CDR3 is TGTGCCAGCAGTGCTAGCGGGGTTGGGTACGAGCAGTACTTC. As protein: CASSASGVGYEQYF.

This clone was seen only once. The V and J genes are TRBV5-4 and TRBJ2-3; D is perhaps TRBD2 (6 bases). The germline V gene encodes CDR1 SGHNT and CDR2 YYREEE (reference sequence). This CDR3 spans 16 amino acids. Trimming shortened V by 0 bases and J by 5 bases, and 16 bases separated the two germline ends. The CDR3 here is CASSLAAGRRVDTQYF. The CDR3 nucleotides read TGTGCCAGCAGCTTGGCTGCGGGGCGCAGGGTAGATACGCAGTATTTT.

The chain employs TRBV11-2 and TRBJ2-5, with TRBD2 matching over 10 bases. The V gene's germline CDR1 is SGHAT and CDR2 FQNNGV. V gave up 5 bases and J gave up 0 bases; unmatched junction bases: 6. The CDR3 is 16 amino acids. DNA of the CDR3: TGTGCCAGCAGCCAAGGACTAGCGGATAACCAAGAGACCCAGTACTTC. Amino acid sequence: CASSQGLADNQETQYF.

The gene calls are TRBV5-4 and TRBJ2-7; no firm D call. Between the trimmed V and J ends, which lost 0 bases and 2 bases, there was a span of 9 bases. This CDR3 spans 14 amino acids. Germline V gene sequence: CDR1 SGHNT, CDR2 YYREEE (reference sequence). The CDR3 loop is CASSLGQYPYEQYF. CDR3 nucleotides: TGTGCCAGCAGCTTGGGACAATACCCCTACGAGCAGTACTTC.

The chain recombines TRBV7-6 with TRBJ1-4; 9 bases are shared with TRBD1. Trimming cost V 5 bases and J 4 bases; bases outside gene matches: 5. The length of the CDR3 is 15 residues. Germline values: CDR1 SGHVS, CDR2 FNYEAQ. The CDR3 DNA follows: TGTGCCAGCAGCCCCGGACAGGGGCGTAATGAAAAACTGTTTTTT. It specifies CASSPGQGRNEKLFF.

The CDR3 sequence is CASSPARGGEQFF. The CDR3 DNA sequence: TGTGCCAGCAGCCCTGCAAGGGGGGGGGAGCAGTTCTTC. The rearrangement uses TRBV7-2 and TRBJ2-1, with a weak D call TRBD2 (7 bases). The CDR3 runs to 13 residues. Germline V CDR1 and CDR2: SGHTA, FQGNSA. Trimming took off 5 bases at V and 10 bases at J, with 15 bases between the two ends.

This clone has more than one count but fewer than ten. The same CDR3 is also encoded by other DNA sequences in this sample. The DNA of the CDR3 is TGTGCCAGTTCCGGGACAGGAGGCAATCAGCCCCAGCATTTT. Residues: CASSGTGGNQPQHF. V is TRBV19 and J is TRBJ1-5, with 8 bases lining up with TRBD1. Per germline, CDR1 LNHDA and CDR2 SQIVND (reference sequence). The CDR3 loop spans 14 amino acids. The junction had 5 bases not matched to a gene; V was cut back by 8 bases and J by 2 bases.

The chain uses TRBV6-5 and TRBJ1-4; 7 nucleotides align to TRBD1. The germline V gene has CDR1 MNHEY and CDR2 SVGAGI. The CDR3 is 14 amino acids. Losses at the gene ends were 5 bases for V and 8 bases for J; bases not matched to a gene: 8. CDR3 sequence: CASSGGDREEKLFF. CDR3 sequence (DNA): TGTGCCAGCAGTGGTGGTGACAGGGAGGAAAAACTGTTTTTT.

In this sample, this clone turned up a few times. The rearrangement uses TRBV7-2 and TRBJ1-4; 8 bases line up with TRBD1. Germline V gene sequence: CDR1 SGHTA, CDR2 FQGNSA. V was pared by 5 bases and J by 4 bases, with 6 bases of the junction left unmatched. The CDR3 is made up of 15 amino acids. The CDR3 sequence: CASSPGQGLNEKLFF. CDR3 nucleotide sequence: TGTGCCAGCAGCCCCGGACAGGGACTTAATGAAAAACTGTTTTTT.

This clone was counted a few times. Written as DNA, the CDR3 is TGTGGTACGAGAGGACAGATTTACGAGCAGTACTTC. Translating gives CGTRGQIYEQYF. This chain links TRBV28 with TRBJ2-7; D is possibly TRBD1 (6 bases). The CDR3 runs to 12 residues. Germline lookup yields CDR1 MDHEN and CDR2 SYDVKM.

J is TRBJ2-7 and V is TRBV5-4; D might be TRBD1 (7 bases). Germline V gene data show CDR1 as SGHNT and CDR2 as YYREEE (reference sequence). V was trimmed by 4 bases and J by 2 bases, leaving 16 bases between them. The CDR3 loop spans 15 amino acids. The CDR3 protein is CASSPATGTPYEQYF. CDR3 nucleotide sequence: TGTGCCAGCAGCCCCGCGACAGGGACTCCCTACGAGCAGTACTTC.

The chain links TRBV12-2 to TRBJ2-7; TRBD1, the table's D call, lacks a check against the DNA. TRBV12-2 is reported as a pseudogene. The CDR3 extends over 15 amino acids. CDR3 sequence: CASRLGTVIYHEQYF. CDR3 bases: TGTGCAAGTCGCTTAGGGACAGTGATATACCACGAGCAGTACTTC.